The source of this T cell receptor (beta chain) is a study of blood T cell repertoires in COVID-19. The CDR3 totals 16 residues. CDR1 is MNHNY, CDR2 SVGAGI, per germline (reference sequence). The V gene end was trimmed by 2 bases and the J gene end by 1 base; junction bases not matched to a gene: 2. Measured with immunoSEQ multiplex PCR; TCRdb has only the in-frame clones, and not every one. The top ten hold around 4% of the sample, which has 250,000 or so clones, around 80% seen once. The chain joins TRBV6-6 to TRBJ1-6, with 7 bases matching TRBD1. The sample taken for sequencing was peripheral blood. The receptor's source is a man in his sixties with acute or convalescent COVID-19. CDR3 protein: CASSYTDRSYNSPLHF. In nucleotides, the CDR3 is TGTGCCAGCAGTTACACGGACAGGTCCTATAATTCACCCCTCCACTTT.